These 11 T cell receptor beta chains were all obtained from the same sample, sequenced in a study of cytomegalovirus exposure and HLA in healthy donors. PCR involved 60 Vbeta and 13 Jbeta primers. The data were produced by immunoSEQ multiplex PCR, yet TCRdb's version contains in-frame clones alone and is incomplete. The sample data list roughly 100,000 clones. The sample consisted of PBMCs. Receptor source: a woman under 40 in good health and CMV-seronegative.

CDR3 in amino acids: CATWTGEGEQYF. In DNA, the CDR3 is TGTGCCACCTGGACAGGGGAAGGCGAGCAGTACTTC. The rearrangement joins TRBV11-2 to TRBJ2-7, with 9 nucleotides matching TRBD1. V shed 10 bases, J shed 6 bases, and the junction held 7 bases outside the gene matches. Germline CDR1 SGHAT, CDR2 FQNNGV. This CDR3 region has 12 residues.

The CDR3 is CASSPTGGGRYTF. CDR3 coding DNA: TGTGCCAGCAGCCCCACGGGTGGGGGCCGGTACACCTTC. The J gene is TRBJ1-2, the V gene TRBV7-3, with D possibly TRBD1 on 6 matching bases. The CDR3 length is 13 residues. Trimming cost V 5 bases and J 11 bases, with 18 bases left between them. The germline gives CDR1 SGHTA, CDR2 FQGTGA.

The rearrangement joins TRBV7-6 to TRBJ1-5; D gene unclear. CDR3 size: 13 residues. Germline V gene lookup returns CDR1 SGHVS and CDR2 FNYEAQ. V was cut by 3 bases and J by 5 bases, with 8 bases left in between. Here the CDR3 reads CASSFGLYQPQHF. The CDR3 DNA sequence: TGTGCCAGCAGCTTCGGACTCTATCAGCCCCAGCATTTT.

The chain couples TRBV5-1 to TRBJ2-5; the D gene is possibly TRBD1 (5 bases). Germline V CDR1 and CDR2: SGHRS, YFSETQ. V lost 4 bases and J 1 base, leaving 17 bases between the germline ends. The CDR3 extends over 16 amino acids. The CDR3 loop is CASSPRPRGGQETQYF. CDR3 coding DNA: TGCGCCAGCAGCCCGAGGCCAAGGGGCGGCCAAGAGACCCAGTACTTC. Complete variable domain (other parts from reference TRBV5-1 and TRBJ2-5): KAGVTQTPRYLIKTRGQQVTLSCSPISGHRSVSWYQQTPGQGLQFLFEYFSETQRNKGNFPGRFSGRQFSNSRSEMNVSTLELGDSALYLCASSPRPRGGQETQYFGPGTRLLVL.

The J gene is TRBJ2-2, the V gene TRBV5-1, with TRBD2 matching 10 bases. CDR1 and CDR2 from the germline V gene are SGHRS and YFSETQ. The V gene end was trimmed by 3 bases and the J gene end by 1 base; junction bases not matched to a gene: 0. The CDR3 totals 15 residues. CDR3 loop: CASSWTSGNTGELFF. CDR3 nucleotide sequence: TGCGCCAGCAGCTGGACTAGCGGGAACACCGGGGAGCTGTTTTTT.

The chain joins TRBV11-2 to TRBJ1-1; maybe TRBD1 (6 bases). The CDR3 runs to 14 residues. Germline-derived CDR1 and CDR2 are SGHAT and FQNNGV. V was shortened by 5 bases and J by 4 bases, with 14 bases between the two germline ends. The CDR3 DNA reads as TGTGCCAGCAGCGCGGACCCGACAGGCACTGAAGCTTTCTTT. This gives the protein CASSADPTGTEAFF.

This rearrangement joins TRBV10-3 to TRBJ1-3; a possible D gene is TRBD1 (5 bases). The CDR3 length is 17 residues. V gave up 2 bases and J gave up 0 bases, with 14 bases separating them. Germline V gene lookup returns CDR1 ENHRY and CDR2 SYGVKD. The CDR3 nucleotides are TGTGCCATCAGTGAGAGGGCAACGGGGGTCTCTGGAAACACCATATATTTT. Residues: CAISERATGVSGNTIYF.

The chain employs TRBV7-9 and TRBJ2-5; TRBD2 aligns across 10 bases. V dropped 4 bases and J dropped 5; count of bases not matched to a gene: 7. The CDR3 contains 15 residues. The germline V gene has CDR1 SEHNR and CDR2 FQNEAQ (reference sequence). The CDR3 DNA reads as TGTGCCAGCAGCTCTTCTAGCGGGGGTGTGGAGACCCAGTACTTC. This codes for CASSSSSGGVETQYF.

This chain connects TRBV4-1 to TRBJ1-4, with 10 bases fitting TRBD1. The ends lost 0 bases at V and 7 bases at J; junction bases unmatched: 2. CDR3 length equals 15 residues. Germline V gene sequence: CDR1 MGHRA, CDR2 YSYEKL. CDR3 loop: CASSQEGDRGEKLFF. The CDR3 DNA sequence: TGCGCCAGCAGCCAAGAAGGGGACAGGGGTGAAAAACTGTTTTTT.

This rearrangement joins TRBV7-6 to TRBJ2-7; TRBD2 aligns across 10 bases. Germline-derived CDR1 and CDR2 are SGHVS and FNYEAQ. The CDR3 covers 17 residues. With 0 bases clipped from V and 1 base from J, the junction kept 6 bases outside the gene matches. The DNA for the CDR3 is TGTGCCAGCAGCTTAGCGCCTAGCGGGAGTCTTTCCTACGAGCAGTACTTC. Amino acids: CASSLAPSGSLSYEQYF.

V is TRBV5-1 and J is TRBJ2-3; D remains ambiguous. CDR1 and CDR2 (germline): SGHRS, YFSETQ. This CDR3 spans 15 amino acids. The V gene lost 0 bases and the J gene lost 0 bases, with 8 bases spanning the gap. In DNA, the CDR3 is TGCGCCAGCAGCTTGGCTCACTCTAGCACAGATACGCAGTATTTT. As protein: CASSLAHSSTDTQYF.